This T cell receptor beta chain was sequenced in a study of T cell responses to AZD1222 COVID-19 vaccine. General study points: Most donors were white British and more were female, and clonal diversity was possibly underestimated. With two AZD1222 doses given, Spike-specific TCR breadth and depth both rose. Unmutated variant regions are reportedly the target of nearly half of TCRs that are spike-specific.

Worth noting for this clone: Antigen unknown.

Using immunoSEQ multiplex PCR, the repertoire was profiled, and TCRdb retains in-frame clones only, with some absent. The sample lists 150,000 or so clones, 80% to 95% seen once, with roughly 2.8% in the top ten. The V gene end was trimmed by 5 bases and the J gene end by 4 bases; junction bases not matched to a gene: 7. Germline V lookup: CDR1 SGHTA, CDR2 FQGTGA. This CDR3 is 16 amino acids long. The TCR sequence derives from an adult in good health. The sequencing used peripheral blood, collected on day 0 of MenACWY control vaccination. This sequence joins TRBV7-3 and TRBJ2-2, with 10 nucleotides matching TRBD1. The CDR3 coding sequence is TGTGCCAGCAGCCCCTTCGGGACAGGGGTCACCGGGGAGCTGTTTTTT. Residues: CASSPFGTGVTGELFF.